This T cell receptor beta chain is drawn from a study of T-cell reconstitution after alpha-beta-depleted transplantation in children. Points from the study as a whole: Two months or so post-transplant, alpha-beta T cells reportedly derived from several hundred expanded graft clones. T-cell numbers and diversity, one year after transplant, stemmed largely from T cells that were newly produced.

A library of TCRbeta sequences, prepared with unique molecular identifiers, was generated. TCRdb re-analysed the PCR reads in MiXCR, keeping a single row per CDR3 protein. The sample holds 480,000 or so distinct CDR3 sequences, more than 9% seen once. The CDR3 is made up of 14 amino acids. In germline, CDR1 is MNHNS, CDR2 SASEGT. The J segment lost 4 bases and the V segment lost 8 bases, leaving 8 bases of the junction unmatched. This clonotype appeared many times. What it binds is not known. The TCR originated in a child younger than 10 with inherited bone marrow failure, due to receive a stem cell transplant. The input for sequencing was PBMCs, taken before TCRalphabeta/CD19-depleted stem cell transplant. The chain is built from TRBV6-1 and TRBJ2-1, with TRBD2 identical over 7 bases. CDR3 in amino acids: CASEEGGRYNEQFF. Written as DNA, the CDR3 is TGTGCCAGCGAGGAGGGCGGGAGATACAATGAGCAGTTCTTC.